Below, 7 T cell receptor beta chains from the same sample are listed, as sequenced in a study of preoperative IRX-2 immunotherapy in early breast cancer. The protocol was immunoSEQ multiplex PCR, while the TCRdb copy is restricted to in-frame clones and leaves out a portion. The sample lists around 57,000 clones; roughly 95% were seen once. Treatment specified: preoperative locoregional IRX-2 cytokine immunotherapy. The specimen was obtained from a patient treated with IRX-2 immunotherapy. These receptors were taken from a human donor with breast cancer.

This chain links TRBV4-3 with TRBJ2-1, with 9 bases that match TRBD1. This CDR3 region has 18 residues. Trimming removed 0 bases from V and 5 bases from J; junction bases left unmatched: 11. In germline, CDR1 is LGHNA, CDR2 YSLEER. CDR3 protein: CASSQDLGGTGLHNEQFF. The CDR3 region has the DNA TGCGCCAGCAGCCAAGATCTGGGAGGGACAGGGTTACACAATGAGCAGTTCTTC.

J is TRBJ2-7 and V is TRBV2, with 10 bases that match TRBD1. This CDR3 comprises 12 residues. The junction had 1 base not matched to a gene; V was cut back by 6 bases and J by 5 bases. CDR1 SNHLY and CDR2 FYNNEI come from the germline V gene. In DNA, the CDR3 is TGTGCCAGCAGGACAGGGGGCAACGAGCAGTACTTC. Translation: CASRTGGNEQYF.

This sequence joins TRBV5-1 and TRBJ2-7; possibly TRBD1 for D (5 bases). Germline V gives CDR1 SGHRS, CDR2 YFSETQ. This CDR3 spans 15 amino acids. V lost 0 bases to trimming and J lost 6 bases, with 16 bases between them. The CDR3 bases are TGCGCCAGCAGCTTGGCCGTCAGGGTTGGAAGCGAGCAGTACTTC. It specifies CASSLAVRVGSEQYF.

The chain joins TRBV6-6 to TRBJ2-3; D is uncertain. The length of the CDR3 is 14 residues. V gave up 2 bases and J gave up 4 bases, with 10 bases separating them. Germline V gene sequence: CDR1 MNHNY, CDR2 SVGAGI (reference sequence). The CDR3 reads CASSYGLVADTQYF. The CDR3 DNA reads TGTGCCAGCAGTTACGGGCTAGTTGCAGATACGCAGTATTTT.

The rearrangement links TRBV4-3 to TRBJ2-7; D not resolved. CDR1 LGHNA and CDR2 YSLEER come from the germline V gene. There are 15 residues in the CDR3. Trimming removed 2 bases from V and 3 bases from J, with 14 bases in between. CDR3: CASSQLVNLDYEQYF. The CDR3 region has the DNA TGCGCCAGCAGCCAACTGGTGAATTTAGACTACGAGCAGTACTTC.

This clone came up once. The rearrangement links TRBV27 to TRBJ2-2; the D is unclear. The CDR3 is 14 amino acids. V was trimmed by 2 bases and J by 4 bases, leaving 8 bases between them. Germline CDR1 reads MNHEY; CDR2 reads SMNVEV (reference sequence). The CDR3 region has the DNA TGTGCCAGCAGTTTAAGAGTCCTCACCGGGGAGCTGTTTTTT. As protein: CASSLRVLTGELFF.

The rearrangement links TRBV19 to TRBJ2-2; D is possibly TRBD1 or TRBD2 (6 bases each). Trimming pared 0 bases from V and 4 bases from J, leaving 15 bases between. Per the germline V gene, CDR1 is LNHDA and CDR2 is SQIVND (reference sequence). The CDR3 is 17 residues long. CDR3 coding DNA: TGTGCCAGTAGTATAGATCCAGGGGCCGGGGGCACCGGGGAGCTGTTTTTT. It yields the protein CASSIDPGAGGTGELFF.